Listed here is a single TCR beta chain. These data are taken from a study of T cells in Graves' hyperthyroidism and ophthalmopathy. RNA transcripts provided the source from which TCR beta CDR3 regions were amplified. The HTBI primer set was used in a first-round RT-PCR of the TCR CDR3. MiXCR, run by TCRdb on the multiplex PCR reads, gives a single entry per CDR3 protein. The sample holds about 610,000 distinct CDR3 sequences, roughly 14% seen once. Germline trimming cut 5 bases from V and 3 bases from J; bases unmatched to any gene: 10. CDR1 is MNHNS, CDR2 SASEGT, per germline. This CDR3 has 15 residues.

This receptor was taken from a woman aged 35 to 49 with Graves' ophthalmopathy. The sample was blood. The chain recombines TRBV6-1 with TRBJ2-7, with 7 bases lining up with TRBD1. The DNA for the CDR3 is TGTGCCAGCAGTCCACCGGGACAGCGACACTACGAGCAGTACTTC. Translating it yields CASSPPGQRHYEQYF.